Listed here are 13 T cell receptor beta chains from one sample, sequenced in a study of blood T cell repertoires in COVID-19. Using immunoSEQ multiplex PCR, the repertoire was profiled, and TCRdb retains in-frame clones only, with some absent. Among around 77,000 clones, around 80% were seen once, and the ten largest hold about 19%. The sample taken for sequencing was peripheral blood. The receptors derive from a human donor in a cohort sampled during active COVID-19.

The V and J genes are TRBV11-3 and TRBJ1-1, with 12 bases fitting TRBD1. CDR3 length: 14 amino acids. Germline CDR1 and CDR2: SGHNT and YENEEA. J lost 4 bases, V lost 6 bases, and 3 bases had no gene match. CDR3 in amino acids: CASSPGQGATEAFF. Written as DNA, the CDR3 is TGTGCCAGCAGTCCGGGACAGGGGGCCACTGAAGCTTTCTTT.

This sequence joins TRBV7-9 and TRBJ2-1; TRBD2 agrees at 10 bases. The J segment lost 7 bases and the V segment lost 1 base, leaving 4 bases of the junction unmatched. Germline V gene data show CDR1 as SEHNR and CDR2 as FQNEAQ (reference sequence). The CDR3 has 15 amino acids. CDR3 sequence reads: CASSLGAGGPNEQFF. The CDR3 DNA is TGTGCCAGCAGCTTAGGAGCGGGGGGGCCAAATGAGCAGTTCTTC.

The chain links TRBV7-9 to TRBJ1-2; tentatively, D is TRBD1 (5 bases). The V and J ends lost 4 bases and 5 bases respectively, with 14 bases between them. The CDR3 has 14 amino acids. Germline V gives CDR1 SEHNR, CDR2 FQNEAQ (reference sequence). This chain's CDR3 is CASSSTEAPYGYTF. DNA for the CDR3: TGTGCCAGCAGCTCGACAGAGGCCCCATATGGCTACACCTTC. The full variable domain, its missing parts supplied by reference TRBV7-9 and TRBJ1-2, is DTGVSQNPRHKITKRGQNVTFRCDPISEHNRLYWYRQTLGQGPEFLTYFQNEAQLEKSRLLSDRFSAERPKGSFSTLEIQRTEQGDSAMYLCASSSTEAPYGYTFGSGTRLTVV.

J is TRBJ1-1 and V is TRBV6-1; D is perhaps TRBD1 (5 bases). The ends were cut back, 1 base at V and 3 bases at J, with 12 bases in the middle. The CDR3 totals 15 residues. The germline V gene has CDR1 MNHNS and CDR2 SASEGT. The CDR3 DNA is TGTGCCAGCAGTGAAGTAGGTCAGGGCGACACTGAAGCTTTCTTT. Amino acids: CASSEVGQGDTEAFF.

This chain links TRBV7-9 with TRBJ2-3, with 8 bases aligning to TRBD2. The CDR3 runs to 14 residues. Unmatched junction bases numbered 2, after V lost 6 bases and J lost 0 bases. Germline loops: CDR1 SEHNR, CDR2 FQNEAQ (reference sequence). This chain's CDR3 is CASRERGSTDTQYF. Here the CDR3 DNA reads TGTGCCAGCAGGGAGCGGGGGAGCACAGATACGCAGTATTTT.

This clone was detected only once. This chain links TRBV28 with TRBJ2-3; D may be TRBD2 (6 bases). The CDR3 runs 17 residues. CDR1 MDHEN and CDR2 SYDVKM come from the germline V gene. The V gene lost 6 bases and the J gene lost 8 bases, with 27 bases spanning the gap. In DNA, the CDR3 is TGTGCCAGCAGCCGGGGTTTGGGCGCGGGGCTAGCCGGTACGCAGTATTTT. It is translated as CASSRGLGAGLAGTQYF.

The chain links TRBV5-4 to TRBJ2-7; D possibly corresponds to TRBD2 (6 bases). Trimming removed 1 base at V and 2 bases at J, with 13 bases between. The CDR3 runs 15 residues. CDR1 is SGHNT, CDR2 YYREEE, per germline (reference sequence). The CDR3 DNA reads TGTGCCAGCAGCTTGATGGCTAGCGATCCCTACGAGCAGTACTTC. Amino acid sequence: CASSLMASDPYEQYF.

CDR3 region: CASLSTGVNYGYTF. CDR3 nucleotide sequence: TGTGCCAGCCTGTCGACAGGGGTTAACTATGGCTACACCTTC. The rearrangement uses TRBV6-6 and TRBJ1-2; 8 nucleotides align to TRBD1. This CDR3 comprises 14 residues. V gave up 8 bases and J gave up 1 base; unmatched junction bases: 6. The germline V gene has CDR1 MNHNY and CDR2 SVGAGI (reference sequence).

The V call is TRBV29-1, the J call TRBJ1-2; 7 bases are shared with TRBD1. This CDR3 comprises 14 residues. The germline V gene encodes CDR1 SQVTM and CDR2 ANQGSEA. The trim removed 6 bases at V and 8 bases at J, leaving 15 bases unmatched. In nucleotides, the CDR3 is TGCAGCGTCGTACCCGGGACAGCCGAGGGCGGCTACACCTTC. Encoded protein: CSVVPGTAEGGYTF. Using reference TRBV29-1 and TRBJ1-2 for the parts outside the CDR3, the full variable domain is SAVISQKPSRDICQRGTSLTIQCQVDSQVTMMFWYRQQPGQSLTLIATANQGSEATYESGFVIDKFPISRPNLTFSTLTVSNMSPEDSSIYLCSVVPGTAEGGYTFGSGTRLTVV.

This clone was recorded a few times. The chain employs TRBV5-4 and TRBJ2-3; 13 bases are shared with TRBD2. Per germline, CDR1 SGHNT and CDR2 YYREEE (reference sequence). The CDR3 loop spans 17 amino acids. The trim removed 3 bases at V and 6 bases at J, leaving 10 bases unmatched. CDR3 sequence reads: CASSSTSGGSLADTQYF. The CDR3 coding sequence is TGTGCCAGCAGCTCGACTAGCGGGGGGTCTCTAGCGGATACGCAGTATTTT.

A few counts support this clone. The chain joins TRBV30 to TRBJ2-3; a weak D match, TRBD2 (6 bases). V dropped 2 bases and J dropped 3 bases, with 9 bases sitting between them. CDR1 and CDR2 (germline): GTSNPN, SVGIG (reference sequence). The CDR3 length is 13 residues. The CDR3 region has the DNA TGTGCCTGGAGTTTCGGGGGAACAGATACGCAGTATTTT. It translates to CAWSFGGTDTQYF. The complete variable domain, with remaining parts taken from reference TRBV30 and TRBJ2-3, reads SQTIHQWPATLVQPVGSPLSLECTVEGTSNPNLYWYRQAAGRGLQLLFYSVGIGQISSEVPQNLSASRPQDRQFILSSKKLLLSDSGFYLCAWSFGGTDTQYFGPGTRLTVL.

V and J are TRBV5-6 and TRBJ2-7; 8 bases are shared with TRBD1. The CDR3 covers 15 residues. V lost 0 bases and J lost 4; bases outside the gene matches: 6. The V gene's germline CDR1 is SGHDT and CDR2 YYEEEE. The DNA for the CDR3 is TGTGCCAGCAGCTTGGGAGGGACAGGATATTACGAGCAGTACTTC. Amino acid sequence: CASSLGGTGYYEQYF. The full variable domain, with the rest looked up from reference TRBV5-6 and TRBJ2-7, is DAGVTQSPTHLIKTRGQQVTLRCSPKSGHDTVSWYQQALGQGPQFIFQYYEEEERQRGNFPDRFSGHQFPNYSSELNVNALLLGDSALYLCASSLGGTGYYEQYFGPGTRLTVT.

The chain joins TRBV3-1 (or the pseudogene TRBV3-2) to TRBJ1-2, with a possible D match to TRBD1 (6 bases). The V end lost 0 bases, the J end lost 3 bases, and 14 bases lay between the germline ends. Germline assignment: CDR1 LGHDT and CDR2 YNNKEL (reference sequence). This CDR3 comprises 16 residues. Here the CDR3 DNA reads TGTGCCAGCAGCCAAGATTGGTCACAGGGTTACTATGGCTACACCTTC. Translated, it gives CASSQDWSQGYYGYTF.